This passage covers 20 T cell receptor beta chains from one sample sequenced in a study of glioma-infiltrating T cells after dendritic cell vaccination. Noted time point: after dendritic cell vaccination, including at tumor progression/relapse. Sequenced by immunoSEQ multiplex PCR; TCRdb stores in-frame clones only, minus some. The sample contains 75,000 to 95,000 clones, 80% to 90% of which appear only once. The starting material was blood, obtained after dendritic cell vaccination. All receptors come from a human donor with glioblastoma.

The chain combines TRBV2 with TRBJ2-1; TRBD2 aligns across 14 bases. The CDR3 has 17 amino acids. With 5 bases clipped from V and 4 bases from J, the junction kept 7 bases outside the gene matches. Per germline, CDR1 SNHLY and CDR2 FYNNEI. The CDR3 loop reads CASSPGTSGRGYNEQFF. The CDR3, as DNA: TGTGCCAGCAGTCCCGGGACTAGCGGGAGAGGATACAATGAGCAGTTCTTC.

Note on this clone: Different DNA sequences within this sample yield the same CDR3. J is TRBJ2-7 and V is TRBV18; D possibly corresponds to TRBD1 (5 bases). Trimming removed 3 bases from V and 3 bases from J, with 9 bases in between. CDR1 and CDR2 (germline): KGHSH, LQKENI. CDR3 length: 13 residues. The chain's CDR3 is CASSPSTGYEQYF. The DNA of the CDR3 is TGTGCCAGCTCACCCTCTACAGGCTACGAGCAGTACTTC. The entire variable domain, with the rest obtained from reference TRBV18 and TRBJ2-7, is as follows: NAGVMQNPRHLVRRRGQEARLRCSPMKGHSHVYWYRQLPEEGLKFMVYLQKENIIDESGMPKERFSAEFPKEGPSILRIQQVVRGDSAAYFCASSPSTGYEQYFGPGTRLTVT.

This chain uses TRBV7-8 with TRBJ1-3; 10 bases line up with TRBD1. Germline V gives CDR1 SGHVS, CDR2 FQNEAQ. There are 16 residues in the CDR3. V shed 5 bases and J 2 bases; nucleotides not matched to a gene: 6. This CDR3 reads CASSGRGQGPGNTIYF. CDR3 in DNA: TGTGCCAGCAGCGGTCGGGGACAGGGGCCTGGAAACACCATATATTTT. The variable domain in full, completed from reference TRBV7-8 and TRBJ1-3, reads GAGVSQSPRYKVAKRGQDVALRCDPISGHVSLFWYQQALGQGPEFLTYFQNEAQLDKSGLPSDRFFAERPEGSVSTLKIQRTQQEDSAVYLCASSGRGQGPGNTIYFGEGSWLTVV.

The CDR3 loop is CASSAGTSDQETQYF. CDR3 nucleotide sequence: TGTGCCAGCAGCGCGGGAACTAGCGACCAAGAGACCCAGTACTTC. V usage is TRBV9 and J usage is TRBJ2-5; TRBD2 matches 7 bases. CDR3 length: 15 amino acids. Unmatched junction bases numbered 5, after V lost 3 bases and J lost 0 bases. Germline assignment: CDR1 SGDLS and CDR2 YYNGEE.

V and J are TRBV19 and TRBJ1-1, with a tentative D call TRBD1 (6 bases). V lost 5 bases, J lost 5 bases, and 12 bases lay in between. Germline assignment: CDR1 LNHDA and CDR2 SQIVND (reference sequence). CDR3 length: 13 amino acids. CDR3 bases: TGTGCCAGTAGTCGCAGGGGAATTACTGAAGCTTTCTTT. Encoded protein: CASSRRGITEAFF. Looking up the rest from reference TRBV19 and TRBJ1-1 gives the full variable domain: DGGITQSPKYLFRKEGQNVTLSCEQNLNHDAMYWYRQDPGQGLRLIYYSQIVNDFQKGDIAEGYSVSREKKESFPLTVTSAQKNPTAFYLCASSRRGITEAFFGQGTRLTVV.

The J gene is TRBJ2-7, the V gene TRBV5-6, with TRBD2 matching 11 bases. Germline values: CDR1 SGHDT, CDR2 YYEEEE. The length of the CDR3 is 16 residues. Trimming took 3 bases from V and 3 from J; bases not matched to a gene: 8. CDR3 in DNA: TGTGCCAGCAGCTCAGATACTAGCGGGAGTTACTACGAGCAGTACTTC. Encoded protein: CASSSDTSGSYYEQYF.

This chain joins TRBV25-1 and TRBJ2-2; TRBD2 is a possible D gene (6 bases). This CDR3 region has 16 residues. Trimming took 6 bases from V and 4 from J, leaving 18 bases between them. CDR1 MGHDK and CDR2 SYGVNS come from the germline V gene. This CDR3 is CASSPKPLAVTGELFF. The CDR3 nucleotides read TGTGCCAGCAGCCCTAAGCCACTAGCTGTCACCGGGGAGCTGTTTTTT.

This clone was observed a single time. V gene TRBV11-2 combines with J gene TRBJ1-2, with 8 bases matching TRBD1. The V segment lost 5 bases and the J segment 8 bases; nucleotides outside the gene matches: 7. CDR3 size: 13 residues. Germline V CDR1 and CDR2: SGHAT, FQNNGV. In DNA, the CDR3 is TGTGCCAGCAGCGTGGGACAGGATGGGGGCTACACCTTC. This encodes CASSVGQDGGYTF.

The count of this clone is one. This chain uses TRBV19 with TRBJ2-7, with D maybe TRBD1 (5 bases). Germline CDR1 and CDR2: LNHDA and SQIVND (reference sequence). V lost 5 bases and J 3 bases, leaving 14 bases between the germline ends. CDR3 length: 14 amino acids. CDR3 amino acids: CASSLSGNLYEQYF. CDR3 DNA sequence: TGTGCCAGTAGTTTGTCAGGGAACCTCTACGAGCAGTACTTC. Looking up the rest from reference TRBV19 and TRBJ2-7 gives the full variable domain: DGGITQSPKYLFRKEGQNVTLSCEQNLNHDAMYWYRQDPGQGLRLIYYSQIVNDFQKGDIAEGYSVSREKKESFPLTVTSAQKNPTAFYLCASSLSGNLYEQYFGPGTRLTVT.

V and J are TRBV7-9 and TRBJ1-6, with D unresolved. From germline, CDR1 is SEHNR and CDR2 FQNEAQ (reference sequence). Trimming removed 1 base from V and 9 bases from J, with 16 bases in between. The CDR3 consists of 16 residues. The CDR3 reads CASSLGGLNRGSPLHF. The DNA of the CDR3 is TGTGCCAGCAGCTTAGGAGGACTAAACCGGGGTTCACCCCTCCACTTT. The full variable domain, rest sourced from reference TRBV7-9 and TRBJ1-6, is DTGVSQNPRHKITKRGQNVTFRCDPISEHNRLYWYRQTLGQGPEFLTYFQNEAQLEKSRLLSDRFSAERPKGSFSTLEIQRTEQGDSAMYLCASSLGGLNRGSPLHFGNGTRLTVT.

The chain employs TRBV20-1 and TRBJ2-7; 7 bases are shared with TRBD1. The ends lost 6 bases at V and 5 bases at J; junction bases unmatched: 4. From germline, CDR1 is DFQATT and CDR2 SNEGSKA (reference sequence). CDR3 size: 11 residues. CDR3 in amino acids: CSAPTGNEQYF. CDR3 DNA sequence: TGCAGTGCGCCGACAGGGAACGAGCAGTACTTC.

V is TRBV9 and J is TRBJ2-1; 9 nucleotides match TRBD2. The CDR3 runs 15 residues. With 0 bases clipped from V and 3 bases from J, the junction kept 1 base outside the gene matches. The germline gives CDR1 SGDLS, CDR2 YYNGEE. Here the CDR3 reads CASSVGGGDYNEQFF. The CDR3 region has the DNA TGTGCCAGCAGCGTAGGCGGGGGGGACTACAATGAGCAGTTCTTC.

The CDR3 coding sequence is TGTGCCAGCAGCTTGGGGGTCTCGCGGGGCTACGAGCAGTACTTC. Translated: CASSLGVSRGYEQYF. V usage is TRBV5-6 and J usage is TRBJ2-7; D might be TRBD2 (6 bases). The CDR3 length is 15 residues. V gave up 0 bases and J gave up 3 bases, with 13 bases separating them. CDR1 is SGHDT and CDR2 is YYEEEE in the germline V gene.

This clone was seen only once. The chain carries TRBV7-9 and TRBJ1-2; 10 nucleotides agree with TRBD1. CDR3 length: 15 amino acids. Germline V gene sequence: CDR1 SEHNR, CDR2 FQNEAQ (reference sequence). Unmatched junction bases numbered 5, after V lost 5 bases and J lost 2 bases. The CDR3 DNA is TGTGCCAGCAGCCCGCAGACAGGGGGCAACTATGGCTACACCTTC. Amino acids: CASSPQTGGNYGYTF.

This sequence joins TRBV7-9 and TRBJ2-2; a possible D gene is TRBD2 (6 bases). With 5 bases removed from V and 3 bases from J, the gap between germline ends came to 13 bases. Germline V CDR1 and CDR2: SEHNR, FQNEAQ (reference sequence). The CDR3 length is 15 residues. Here the CDR3 reads CASSRGLGDTGELFF. Written as DNA, the CDR3 is TGTGCCAGCAGCAGGGGACTGGGCGACACCGGGGAGCTGTTTTTT. The whole variable domain, remainder taken from reference TRBV7-9 and TRBJ2-2, is DTGVSQNPRHKITKRGQNVTFRCDPISEHNRLYWYRQTLGQGPEFLTYFQNEAQLEKSRLLSDRFSAERPKGSFSTLEIQRTEQGDSAMYLCASSRGLGDTGELFFGEGSRLTVL.

The chain is built from TRBV19 and TRBJ2-1; the match to TRBD2 covers 7 bases. Germline V gene lookup returns CDR1 LNHDA and CDR2 SQIVND (reference sequence). The length of the CDR3 is 16 residues. Trimming cost V 6 bases and J 0 bases; bases outside gene matches: 8. This CDR3 is CASSTGGTSSYNEQFF. CDR3 DNA: TGTGCCAGTAGCACCGGGGGGACCAGCTCCTACAATGAGCAGTTCTTC.

The V call is TRBV9, the J call TRBJ1-5; TRBD1 is a possible D gene (5 bases). V lost 4 bases and J 2 bases, leaving 13 bases between the germline ends. The CDR3 is 15 residues long. Germline values: CDR1 SGDLS, CDR2 YYNGEE. CDR3 coding DNA: TGTGCCAGCAGCCCGGGGGTGATTGGCAATCAGCCCCAGCATTTT. The encoded protein is CASSPGVIGNQPQHF.

V and J are TRBV7-2 and TRBJ2-7; 14 nucleotides match TRBD2. V trimming: 5 bases; J trimming: 5 bases; junction bases outside the gene matches: 8. Germline CDR1 reads SGHTA; CDR2 reads FQGNSA. The CDR3 contains 16 residues. CDR3 sequence: CASSIGTSGGRNEQYF. In nucleotides, the CDR3 is TGTGCCAGCAGCATAGGGACTAGCGGGGGCCGGAACGAGCAGTACTTC.

J is TRBJ1-5 and V is TRBV6-1; 10 bases line up with TRBD1. J gave up 0 bases and V 5 bases, and 1 base lay outside the gene matches. The length of the CDR3 is 15 residues. The germline V gene encodes CDR1 MNHNS and CDR2 SASEGT. Here the CDR3 DNA reads TGTGCCAGCAGTAGGACAGGGGGTAGCAATCAGCCCCAGCATTTT. Translated: CASSRTGGSNQPQHF.

The V call is TRBV4-1, the J call TRBJ2-7; D not resolved. V was shortened by 0 bases and J by 6 bases, with 15 bases between the two germline ends. Per germline, CDR1 MGHRA and CDR2 YSYEKL. This CDR3 is built from 15 residues. CDR3 in amino acids: CASSQDPTDASEQYF. The CDR3 DNA reads TGCGCCAGCAGCCAAGATCCTACAGACGCGTCCGAGCAGTACTTC.